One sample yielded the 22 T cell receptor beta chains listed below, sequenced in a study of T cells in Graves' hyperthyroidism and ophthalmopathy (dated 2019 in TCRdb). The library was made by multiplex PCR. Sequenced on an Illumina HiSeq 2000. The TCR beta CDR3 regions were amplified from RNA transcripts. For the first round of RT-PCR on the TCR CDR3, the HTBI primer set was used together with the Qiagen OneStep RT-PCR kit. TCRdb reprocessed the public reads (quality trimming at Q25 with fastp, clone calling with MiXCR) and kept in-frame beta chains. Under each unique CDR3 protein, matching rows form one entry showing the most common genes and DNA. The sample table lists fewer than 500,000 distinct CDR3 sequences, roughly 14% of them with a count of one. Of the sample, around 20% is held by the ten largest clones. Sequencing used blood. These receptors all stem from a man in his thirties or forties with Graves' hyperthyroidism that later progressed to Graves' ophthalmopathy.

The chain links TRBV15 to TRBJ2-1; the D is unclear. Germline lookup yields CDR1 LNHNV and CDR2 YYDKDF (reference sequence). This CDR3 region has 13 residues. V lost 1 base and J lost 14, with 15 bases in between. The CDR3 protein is CATSRVRRQSEFF. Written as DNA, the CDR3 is TGTGCCACCAGCAGAGTACGGCGGCAAAGTGAGTTCTTC.

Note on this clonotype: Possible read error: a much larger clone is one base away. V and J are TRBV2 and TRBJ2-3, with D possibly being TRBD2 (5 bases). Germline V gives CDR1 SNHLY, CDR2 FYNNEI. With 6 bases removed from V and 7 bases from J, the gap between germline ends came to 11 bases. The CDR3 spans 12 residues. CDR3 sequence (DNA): TGTGCCAGCAGGGACTGGGGTTATACGCAGTATTTT. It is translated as CASRDWGYTQYF.

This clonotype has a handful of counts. Here the CDR3 DNA reads TGTGCCAGCTCACCGCTCGACCGGCACACAGATACGCAGTATTTT. It is translated as CASSPLDRHTDTQYF. This chain joins TRBV18 and TRBJ2-3; no clear D gene. CDR1 KGHSH and CDR2 LQKENI come from the germline V gene. The CDR3 consists of 15 residues. V lost 3 bases and J 2 bases, leaving 12 bases between the germline ends.

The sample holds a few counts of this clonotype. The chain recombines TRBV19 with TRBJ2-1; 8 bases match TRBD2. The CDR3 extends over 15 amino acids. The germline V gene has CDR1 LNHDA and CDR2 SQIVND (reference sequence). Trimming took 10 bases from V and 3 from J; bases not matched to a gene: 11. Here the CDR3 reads CATSRSSGVYNEQFF. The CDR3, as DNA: TGTGCCACCTCTAGAAGTAGCGGGGTCTACAATGAGCAGTTCTTC.

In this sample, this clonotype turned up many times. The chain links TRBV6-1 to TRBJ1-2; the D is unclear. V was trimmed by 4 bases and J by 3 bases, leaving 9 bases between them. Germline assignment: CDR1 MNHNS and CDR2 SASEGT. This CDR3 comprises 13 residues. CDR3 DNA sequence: TGTGCCAGCAGTGGGCAGGTGGACTATGGCTACACCTTC. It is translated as CASSGQVDYGYTF.

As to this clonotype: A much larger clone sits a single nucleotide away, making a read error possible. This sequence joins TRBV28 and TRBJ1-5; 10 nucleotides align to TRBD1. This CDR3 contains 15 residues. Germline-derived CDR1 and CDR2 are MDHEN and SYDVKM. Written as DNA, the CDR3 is TGTGCCAACAGTCCCGGGACAGGGGCGCTTCAGCCCCAGCATTTT. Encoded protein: CANSPGTGALQPQHF.

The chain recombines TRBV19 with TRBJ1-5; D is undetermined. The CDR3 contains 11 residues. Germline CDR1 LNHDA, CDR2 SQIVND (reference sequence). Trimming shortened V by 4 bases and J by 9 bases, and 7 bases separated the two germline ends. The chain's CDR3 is CASSRGGPQHF. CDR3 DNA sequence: TGTGCCAGTAGTAGGGGTGGGCCCCAGCATTTT. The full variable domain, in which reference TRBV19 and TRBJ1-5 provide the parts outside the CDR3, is DGGITQSPKYLFRKEGQNVTLSCEQNLNHDAMYWYRQDPGQGLRLIYYSQIVNDFQKGDIAEGYSVSREKKESFPLTVTSAQKNPTAFYLCASSRGGPQHFGDGTRLSIL.

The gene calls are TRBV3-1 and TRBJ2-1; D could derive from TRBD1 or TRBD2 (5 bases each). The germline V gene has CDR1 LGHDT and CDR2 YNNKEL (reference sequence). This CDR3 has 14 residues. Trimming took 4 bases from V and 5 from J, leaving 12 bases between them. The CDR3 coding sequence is TGTGCCAGCAGCCCGGGACCCCGAAACAATGAGCAGTTCTTC. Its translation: CASSPGPRNNEQFF.

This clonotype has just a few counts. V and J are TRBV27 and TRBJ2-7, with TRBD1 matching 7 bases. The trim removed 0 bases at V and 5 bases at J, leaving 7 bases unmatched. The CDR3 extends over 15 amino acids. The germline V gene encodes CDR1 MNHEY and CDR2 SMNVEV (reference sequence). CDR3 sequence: CASSLSKGAIHEQYF. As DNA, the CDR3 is TGTGCCAGCAGTTTATCTAAGGGGGCGATCCACGAGCAGTACTTC.

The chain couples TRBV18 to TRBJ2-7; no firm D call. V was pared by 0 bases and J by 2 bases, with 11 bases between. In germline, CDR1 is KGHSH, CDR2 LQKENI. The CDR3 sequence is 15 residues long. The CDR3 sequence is CASSPPSATTYEQYF. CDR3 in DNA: TGTGCCAGCTCACCACCCTCCGCAACCACCTACGAGCAGTACTTC.

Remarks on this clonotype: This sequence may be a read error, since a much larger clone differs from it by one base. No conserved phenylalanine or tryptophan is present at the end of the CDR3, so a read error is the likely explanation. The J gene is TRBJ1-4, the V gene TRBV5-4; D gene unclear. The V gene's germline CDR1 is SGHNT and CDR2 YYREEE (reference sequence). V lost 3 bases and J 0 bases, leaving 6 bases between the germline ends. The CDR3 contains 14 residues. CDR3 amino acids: CASSWTPTNEKLFV. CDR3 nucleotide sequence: TGTGCCAGCAGCTGGACCCCAACTAATGAAAAACTGTTTGTT.

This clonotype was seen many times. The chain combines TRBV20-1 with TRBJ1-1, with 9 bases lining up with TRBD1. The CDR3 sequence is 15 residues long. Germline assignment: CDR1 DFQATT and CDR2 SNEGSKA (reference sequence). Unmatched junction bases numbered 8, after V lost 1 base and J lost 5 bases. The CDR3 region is CSARGGQGWKTEAFF. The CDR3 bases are TGCAGTGCTAGAGGGGGACAGGGATGGAAAACTGAAGCTTTCTTT.

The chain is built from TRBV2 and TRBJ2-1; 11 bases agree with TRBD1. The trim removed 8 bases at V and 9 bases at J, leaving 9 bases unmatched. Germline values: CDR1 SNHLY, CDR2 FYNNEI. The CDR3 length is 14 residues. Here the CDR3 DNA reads TGTGCCAGCGGCGTGGGGACAGGGGGTTTTGAGCAGTTCTTC. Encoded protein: CASGVGTGGFEQFF.

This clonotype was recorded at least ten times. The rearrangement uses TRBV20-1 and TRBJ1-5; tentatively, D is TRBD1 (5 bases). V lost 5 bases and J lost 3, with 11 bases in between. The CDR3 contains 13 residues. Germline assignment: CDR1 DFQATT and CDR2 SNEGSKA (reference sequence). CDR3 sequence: CSALRQLNQPQHF. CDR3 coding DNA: TGCAGTGCTCTGCGACAGCTCAATCAGCCCCAGCATTTT.

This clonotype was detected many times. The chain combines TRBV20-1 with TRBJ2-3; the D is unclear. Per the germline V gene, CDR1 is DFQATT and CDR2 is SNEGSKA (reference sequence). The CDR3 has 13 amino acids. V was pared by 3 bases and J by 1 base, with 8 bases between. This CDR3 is CSASPGGTDTQYF. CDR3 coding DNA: TGCAGTGCTAGTCCAGGTGGCACAGATACGCAGTATTTT.

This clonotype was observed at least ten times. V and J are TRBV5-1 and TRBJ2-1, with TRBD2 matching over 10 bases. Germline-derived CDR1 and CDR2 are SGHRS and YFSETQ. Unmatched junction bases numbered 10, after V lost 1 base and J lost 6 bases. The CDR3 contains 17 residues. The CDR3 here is CASSLYGPSGGANEQFF. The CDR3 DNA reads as TGCGCCAGCAGCTTGTACGGGCCTAGCGGGGGTGCCAATGAGCAGTTCTTC.

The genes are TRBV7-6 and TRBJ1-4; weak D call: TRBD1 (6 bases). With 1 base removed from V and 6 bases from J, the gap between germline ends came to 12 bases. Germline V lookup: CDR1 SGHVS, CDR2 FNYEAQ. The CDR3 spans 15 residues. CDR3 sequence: CASSLVGTPYEKLFF. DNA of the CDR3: TGTGCCAGCAGCTTAGTGGGGACACCTTATGAAAAACTGTTTTTT.

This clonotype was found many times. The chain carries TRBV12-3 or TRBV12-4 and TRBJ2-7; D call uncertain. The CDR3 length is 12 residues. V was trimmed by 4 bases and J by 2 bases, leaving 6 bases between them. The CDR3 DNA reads TGTGCCAGCAGTTCCAGACCCTACGAGCAGTACTTC. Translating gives CASSSRPYEQYF.

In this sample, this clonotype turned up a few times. The CDR3 DNA reads TGTGCCAGCAGTTGGACTAGCGGGTTCCGCTACGAGCAGTACTTC. The encoded protein is CASSWTSGFRYEQYF. The chain links TRBV2 to TRBJ2-7; 11 nucleotides match TRBD2. CDR1 and CDR2 (germline): SNHLY, FYNNEI. V dropped 5 bases and J dropped 3; count of bases not matched to a gene: 6. The CDR3 length is 15 residues.

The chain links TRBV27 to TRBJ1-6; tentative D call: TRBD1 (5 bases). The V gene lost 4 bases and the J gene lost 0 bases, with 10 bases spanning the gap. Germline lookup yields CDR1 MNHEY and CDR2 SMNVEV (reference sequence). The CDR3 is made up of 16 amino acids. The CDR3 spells CASSSIGTSYNSPLHF. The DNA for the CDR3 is TGTGCCAGCAGTTCTATTGGGACCTCCTATAATTCACCCCTCCACTTT.

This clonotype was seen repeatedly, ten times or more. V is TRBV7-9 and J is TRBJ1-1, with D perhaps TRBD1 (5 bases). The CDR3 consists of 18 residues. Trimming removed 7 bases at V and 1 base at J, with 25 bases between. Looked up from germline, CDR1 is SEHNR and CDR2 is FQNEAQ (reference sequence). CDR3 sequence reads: CASNPLSRGKDENTEAFF. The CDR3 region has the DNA TGTGCCAGCAACCCCTTGAGTCGGGGGAAGGATGAGAACACTGAAGCTTTCTTT.

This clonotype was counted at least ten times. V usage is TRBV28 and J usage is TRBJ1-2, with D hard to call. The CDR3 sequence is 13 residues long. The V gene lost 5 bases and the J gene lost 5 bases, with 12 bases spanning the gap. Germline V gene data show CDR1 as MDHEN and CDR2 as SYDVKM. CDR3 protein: CASSPPGWYGYTF. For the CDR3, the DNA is TGTGCCAGCAGTCCCCCAGGCTGGTATGGCTACACCTTC.